This paragraph covers one TCR beta chain sequence. Its antigen is currently unknown. The data were obtained in a study of T cells expressing NK-cell markers. Study overall: Just one sequenced donor of eight was HCMV-seronegative, while seven were seropositive.

General study results and limits: In a group of several donors, dominant NKG2C+ clonotypes represented about 1.0-7.0% of CD8+ T cells.

Beta-chain TCR cDNA was generated via 5'RACE template switching with UMIs. TCRdb reworked the 5' RACE reads into one entry per CDR3 protein, no DNA. The table for this sample gives over 350,000 distinct CDR3 sequences. The CDR3 has 12 residues. CDR1 and CDR2 (germline): MNHEY, SMNVEV (reference sequence). This chain uses TRBV27 with TRBJ2-1; no DNA is available, so the TRBD1 call from TCRdb remains unchecked. The sequenced sample was blood T cells: a sorted CD56 or NKG2C T cell subset, CD4+ or CD8+ T cells, or bulk PBMC T cells (not recorded which). The receptor comes from a woman aged 45-65 years in good health. CDR3 sequence: CASSPPGQGTFF.